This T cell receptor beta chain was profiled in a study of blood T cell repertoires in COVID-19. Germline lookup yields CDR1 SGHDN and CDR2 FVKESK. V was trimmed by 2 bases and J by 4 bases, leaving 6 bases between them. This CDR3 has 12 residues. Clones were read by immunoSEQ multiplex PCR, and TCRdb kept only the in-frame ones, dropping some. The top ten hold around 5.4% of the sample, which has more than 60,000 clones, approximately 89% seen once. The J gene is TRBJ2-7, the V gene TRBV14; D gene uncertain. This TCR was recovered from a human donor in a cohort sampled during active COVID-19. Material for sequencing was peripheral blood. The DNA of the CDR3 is TGTGCCAGCAGCCAACACGGGTACGAGCAGTACTTC. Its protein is CASSQHGYEQYF.